This T cell receptor beta chain was recovered during a study of shared clonotypes between healthy human individuals. Findings and limits, study-wide: A generally larger estimated richness was seen in naive subsets than in memory subsets.

Each sorted subset replicate got 200 ng genomic DNA, approximately 27,000 genomes. Clones were read by immunoSEQ multiplex PCR, and TCRdb kept only the in-frame ones, dropping some. The sample consists of more than 2 million clones, roughly 95% of them appearing once. Germline V CDR1 and CDR2: SNHLY, FYNNEI. The CDR3 contains 14 residues. V lost 9 bases and J lost 3, with 17 bases in between. Selected positively for CCR7 and CD45RO-negative, naive CD8 cells excluded terminally differentiated effector memory CD45RA+ cells. This clone was observed a few times. Its antigen is unknown. Specimen: naive CD8+ T cells from PBMCs. This sequence was found in a man aged 18 to 35 in good health. Some clones in this sample may be carry-over from other donors' samples. The V call is TRBV2, the J call TRBJ1-2; D gene ambiguous. DNA for the CDR3: TGTGCCAGTCGGTTAGGGAGGTTGGACTATGGCTACACCTTC. This codes for CASRLGRLDYGYTF.